This TCR beta chain was recorded in a study of vaccination and CD4 T cells after COVID-19. Remarks on this clonotype: Its antigen is not identified.

The trim removed 3 bases at V and 0 bases at J, leaving 8 bases unmatched. Germline CDR1 reads MDHEN; CDR2 reads SYDVKM. The CDR3 runs 17 residues. Cultured CD4+ T cell DNA underwent sequencing with the Oncomine TCR Beta short-read assay. Via MiXCR, TCRdb re-called the PCR reads, giving one row per CDR3 protein. Among approximately 20,000 distinct CDR3 sequences listed, 30% to 45% were seen once. Regarding time point: late sampling 161 to 241 days after vaccination in a few convalescent patients. The treatment denotes: approximately 10-day PBMC culture with coronavirus spike peptide pools or control peptides (ViraFEST assay).

This sequence joins TRBV28 and TRBJ2-7; TRBD2 matches at 10 bases. Sequenced material: CD4+ T cells from blood, cultured in vitro, taken about 7 months after SARS-CoV-2 vaccination. The TCR was taken from a human donor who had recovered from COVID-19. CDR3 in DNA: TGTGCCAGCAGTTTGGGCGATTTAGCGGGAGGCTCCTACGAGCAGTACTTC. Translating gives CASSLGDLAGGSYEQYF.